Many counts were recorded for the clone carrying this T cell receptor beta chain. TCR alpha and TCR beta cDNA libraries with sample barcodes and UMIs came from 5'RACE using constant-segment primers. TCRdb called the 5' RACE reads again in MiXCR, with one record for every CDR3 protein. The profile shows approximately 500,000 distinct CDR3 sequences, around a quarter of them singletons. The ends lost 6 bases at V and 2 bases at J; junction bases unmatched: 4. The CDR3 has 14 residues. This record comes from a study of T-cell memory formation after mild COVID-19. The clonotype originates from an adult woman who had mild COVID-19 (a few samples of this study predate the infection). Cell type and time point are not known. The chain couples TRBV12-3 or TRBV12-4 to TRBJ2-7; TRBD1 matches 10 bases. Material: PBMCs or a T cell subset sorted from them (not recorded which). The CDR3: CASRSGTGAYEQYF. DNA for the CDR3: TGTGCCAGCAGGTCCGGGACAGGGGCCTACGAGCAGTACTTC.